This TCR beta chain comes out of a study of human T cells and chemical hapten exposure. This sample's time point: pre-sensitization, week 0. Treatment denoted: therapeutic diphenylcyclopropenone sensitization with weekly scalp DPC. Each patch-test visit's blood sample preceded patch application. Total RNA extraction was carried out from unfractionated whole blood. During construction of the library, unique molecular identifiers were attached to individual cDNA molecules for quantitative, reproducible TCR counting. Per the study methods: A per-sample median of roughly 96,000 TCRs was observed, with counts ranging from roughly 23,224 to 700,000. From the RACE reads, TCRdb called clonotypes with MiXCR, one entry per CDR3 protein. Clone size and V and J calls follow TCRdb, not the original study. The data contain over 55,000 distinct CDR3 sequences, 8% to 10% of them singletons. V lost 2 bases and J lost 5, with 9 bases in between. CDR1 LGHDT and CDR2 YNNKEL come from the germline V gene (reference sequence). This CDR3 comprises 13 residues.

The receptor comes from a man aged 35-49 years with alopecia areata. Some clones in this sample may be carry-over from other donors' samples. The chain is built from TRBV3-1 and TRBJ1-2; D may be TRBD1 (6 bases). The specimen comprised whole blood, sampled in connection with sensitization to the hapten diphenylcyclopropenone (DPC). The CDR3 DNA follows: TGTGCCAGCAGCCAAAGGGGGGGATATGGCTACACCTTC. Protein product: CASSQRGGYGYTF.